This T cell receptor beta chain was recovered during a study of T cell clonality in common variable immunodeficiency. Notes on the study in general: In common variable immunodeficiency, TCR beta chains reportedly carried fewer deletions and N-nucleotide insertions. TCRbeta clonality was increased in CVID versus healthy controls.

Details on this clone: Its antigen remains unknown. The read is 3 residues too short to cover the CDR3 end, so that end is filled in from the germline J gene.

The junction had 7 bases not matched to a gene; V was cut back by 0 bases and J by 4 bases. Germline lookup yields CDR1 DFQATT and CDR2 SNEGSKA (reference sequence). The CDR3 runs to 16 residues. Of CVID subjects, about 16 were female and over 25 male, mean age approximately 40. CVID subjects had received replacement immunoglobulin for at least one year. Each donor provided 5 to 8 ml of heparinized whole blood. TCRdb's table, derived via immunoSEQ multiplex PCR, lists solely in-frame clones and lacks some. The sample contains 15,000 to 20,000 clones, none of them singletons. The chain joins TRBV20-1 to TRBJ2-7; 12 bases are a match to TRBD2. The sequenced material came from peripheral blood mononuclear cells. The TCR was taken from a human donor with common variable immunodeficiency. The sequenced CDR3 bases are TGCAGTGCTAGAGATTATGGACTAGCGGGACCTTACGAG. Its translation: CSARDYGLAGPYE. The CDR3, in full, reads CSARDYGLAGPYEQYF.